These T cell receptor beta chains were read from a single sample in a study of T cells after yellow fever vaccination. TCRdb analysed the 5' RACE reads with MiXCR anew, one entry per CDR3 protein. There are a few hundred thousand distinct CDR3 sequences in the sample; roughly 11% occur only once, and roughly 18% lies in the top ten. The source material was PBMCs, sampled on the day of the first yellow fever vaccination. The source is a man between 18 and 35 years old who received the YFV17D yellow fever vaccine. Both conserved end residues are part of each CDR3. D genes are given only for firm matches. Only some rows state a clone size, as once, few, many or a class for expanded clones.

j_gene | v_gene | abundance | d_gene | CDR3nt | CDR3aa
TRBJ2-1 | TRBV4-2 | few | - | TGTGCCAGCAGCCAAGGCGGGGAGCACTACAATGAGCAGTTCTTC | CASSQGGEHYNEQFF
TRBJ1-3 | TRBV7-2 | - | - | TGTGCCAGCAGCCCCGCCGGCCAAGGAAACACCATATATTTT | CASSPAGQGNTIYF
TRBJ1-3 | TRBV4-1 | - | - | TGCGCCAGCAGCCAAGGTCCGGGACGGAAGAGCTCTGGAAACACCATATATTTT | CASSQGPGRKSSGNTIYF
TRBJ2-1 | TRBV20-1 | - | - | TGCAGTGCTACTGCGGGGCAGTCCTACAATGAGCAGTTCTTC | CSATAGQSYNEQFF
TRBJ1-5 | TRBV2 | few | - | TGTGCCAGCACCCCTGACAGTGGGGGTTGGGGCAATCAGCCCCAGCATTTT | CASTPDSGGWGNQPQHF
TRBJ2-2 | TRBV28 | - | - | TGTGCCAGCAGTTTTATTGTCCCTAAGGGCCGGGCCGGGGACACCGGGGAGCTGTTTTTT | CASSFIVPKGRAGDTGELFF
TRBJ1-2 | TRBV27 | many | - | TGTGCCAGCAGCCCGACGGGGGCGGTTCACTATGGCTACACCTTC | CASSPTGAVHYGYTF
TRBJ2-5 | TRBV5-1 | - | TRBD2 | TGCGCCAGCAGCGAAGGACCAGCGGGGGGAGTAGAGACCCAGTACTTC | CASSEGPAGGVETQYF
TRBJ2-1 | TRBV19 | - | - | TGTGCCAGTAGTATTCCCCCGAATGAGCAGTTCTTC | CASSIPPNEQFF
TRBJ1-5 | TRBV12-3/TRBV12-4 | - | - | TGTGCCAGCAGTTTTAGGTTGTCGGGGGGGAATCAGCCCCAGCATTTT | CASSFRLSGGNQPQHF
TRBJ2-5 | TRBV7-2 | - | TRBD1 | TGTGCCAGCAGCGGCCTAACCGGGACAGGGTCGATGGAGACCCAGTACTTC | CASSGLTGTGSMETQYF
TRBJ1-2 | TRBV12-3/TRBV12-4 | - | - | TGTGCCAGCAGTCTAGGGACGCAAGGCTACACCTTC | CASSLGTQGYTF
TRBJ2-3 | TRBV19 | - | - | TGTGCCAGTAGTATCGAACCGGACACGCAGTATTTT | CASSIEPDTQYF
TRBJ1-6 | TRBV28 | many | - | TGTGCCAGCAGTTTATTTGGGCAGGGAAATTCACCCCTCCACTTT | CASSLFGQGNSPLHF
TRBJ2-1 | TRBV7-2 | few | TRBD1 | TGTGCCAGCAGAAGGGACAGAGTTTACAATGAGCAGTTCTTC | CASRRDRVYNEQFF
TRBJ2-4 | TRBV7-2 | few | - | TGTGCCAGCAGCTTAAGTCAGGTCTTAGCCAAAAACATTCAGTACTTC | CASSLSQVLAKNIQYF
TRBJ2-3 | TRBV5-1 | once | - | TGCGCCAGCAGCCCCGAGGCTCGCGGGGATACGCAGTATTTT | CASSPEARGDTQYF
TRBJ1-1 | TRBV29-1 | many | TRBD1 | TGCAGTGTCCCCGGGACAGGGGGCTGGTCAGCTTTCTTT | CSVPGTGGWSAFF
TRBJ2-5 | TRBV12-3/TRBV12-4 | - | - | TGTGCCAGCAGTTTCGATGCTAGCGCCCCCAGAGAGACCCAGTACTTC | CASSFDASAPRETQYF
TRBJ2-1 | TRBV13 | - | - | TGTGCCACACATCGGGGGGCAACCTACAATGAGCAGTTCTTC | CATHRGATYNEQFF
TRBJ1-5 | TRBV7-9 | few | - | TGTGCCAGCAGCTTAGTCGCTGATCAGCCCCAGCATTTT | CASSLVADQPQHF
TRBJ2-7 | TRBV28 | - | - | TGTGCCAGCAGTTTGGGGGCAACAAGCTCCTACGAGCAGTACTTC | CASSLGATSSYEQYF
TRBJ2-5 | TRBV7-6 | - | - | TGTGCCAGCAGCTTGGCTAGCGCTGAGACCCAGTACTTC | CASSLASAETQYF
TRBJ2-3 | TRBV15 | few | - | TGTGTCACGACTGGTACGCAGTATTTT | CVTTGTQYF
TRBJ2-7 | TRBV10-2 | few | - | TGCGCCAGCAGTGGGGGGGCAAGGACCTACGAGCAGTACTTC | CASSGGARTYEQYF
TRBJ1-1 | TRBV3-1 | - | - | TGTGCCAGCAGCCAACTCCAGGGGACGGGAGCTTTCTTT | CASSQLQGTGAFF
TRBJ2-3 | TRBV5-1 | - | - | TGCGCCAGCAGCATCCGGGCTGTAGGTGCAGATACGCAGTATTTT | CASSIRAVGADTQYF
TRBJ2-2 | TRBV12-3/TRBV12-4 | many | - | TGTGCCAGCAGGCAGACCGGGGAGCTGTTTTTT | CASRQTGELFF
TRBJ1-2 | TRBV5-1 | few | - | TGCGCCAGCAGCCGCAGCAGGACAGTTGCTATTTGGTATGGCTACACCTTC | CASSRSRTVAIWYGYTF
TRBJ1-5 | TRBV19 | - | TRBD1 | TGTGCCAGCCCTAGAGACAGGGGGCAGACGCCCATCAATCAGCCCCAGCATTTT | CASPRDRGQTPINQPQHF
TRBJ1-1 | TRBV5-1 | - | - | TGCGCCAGCAGCTTGGGGTCCTCAAGGAACACTGAAGCTTTCTTT | CASSLGSSRNTEAFF
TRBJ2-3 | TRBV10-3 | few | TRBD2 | TGTGCCATCAGTGAGTCGCGCGGGGGAGGAACAGATACGCAGTATTTT | CAISESRGGGTDTQYF
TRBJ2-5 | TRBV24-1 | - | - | TGTGCCACCAGTGACTGGGAGGGGGCTAAGGAGACCCAGTACTTC | CATSDWEGAKETQYF
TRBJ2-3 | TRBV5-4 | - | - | TGTGCCAGCAGCTTACCAGGGGTAGATACGCAGTATTTT | CASSLPGVDTQYF
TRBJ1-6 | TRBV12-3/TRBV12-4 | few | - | TGTGCCAGCAGTTTTGGGACGGGTTCACCCCTCCACTTT | CASSFGTGSPLHF
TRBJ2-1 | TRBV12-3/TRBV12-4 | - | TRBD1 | TGTACCAGCAGCAGGGTGGCCGCAAGACAGGGGTCGAGGAATGAGCAGTTCTTC | CTSSRVAARQGSRNEQFF
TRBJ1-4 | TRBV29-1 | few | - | TGCAGCGTTGGGGGAAGGGGTGAAAAACTGTTTTTT | CSVGGRGEKLFF
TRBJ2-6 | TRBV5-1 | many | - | TGCGCCAGCAGCCCGGACCCCTCTGGGGCCAACGTCCTGACTTTC | CASSPDPSGANVLTF
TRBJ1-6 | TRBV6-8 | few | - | TGTGCCAGCAAAGCGCGCAGGTCATTT | CASKARRSF
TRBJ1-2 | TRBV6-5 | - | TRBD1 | TGTGCCAGCAGTTACCTCTTACCGGGACAGGGGAATGGCTACACCTTC | CASSYLLPGQGNGYTF
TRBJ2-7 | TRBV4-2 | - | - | TGTGCCAGCAGCCCTGGGCTTCACTGCTACGAGCAGTACTTC | CASSPGLHCYEQYF
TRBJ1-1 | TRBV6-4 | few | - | TGTGCCAGCGGGGTCTGGAACACTGAAGCTTTCTTT | CASGVWNTEAFF
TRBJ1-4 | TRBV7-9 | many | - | TGTGCCAGCAGCTTACAGGGAACTAATGAAAAACTGTTTTTT | CASSLQGTNEKLFF
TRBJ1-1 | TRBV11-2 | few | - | TGTGCCAGCATGACCGGGGGGTCCGGCACTGAAGCTTTCTTT | CASMTGGSGTEAFF
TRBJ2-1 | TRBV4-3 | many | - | TGCGCCAGCAGCCACAGGGGGGGACATGAGCAGTTCTTC | CASSHRGGHEQFF
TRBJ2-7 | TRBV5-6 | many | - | TGTGCCAGCAGCGCACCACAACCACCCTACGAGCAGTACTTC | CASSAPQPPYEQYF
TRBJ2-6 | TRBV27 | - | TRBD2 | TGTGCCAGCAGGCGAAGCGGGGACTCTGGGGCCAACGTCCTGACTTTC | CASRRSGDSGANVLTF
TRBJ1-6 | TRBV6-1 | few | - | TGTGCCAGCACCCAGGTATTGCGTGATTCACCCCTCCACTTT | CASTQVLRDSPLHF
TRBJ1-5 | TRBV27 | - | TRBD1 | TGTGCCAGCAGTTTATGGTCAACAGGGGGCAGCAATCAGCCCCAGCATTTT | CASSLWSTGGSNQPQHF
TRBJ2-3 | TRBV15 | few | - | TGTGCCACCAGCAGAGTCGTCCAGCGGAGCACAGATACGCAGTATTTT | CATSRVVQRSTDTQYF
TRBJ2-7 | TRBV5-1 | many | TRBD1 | TGCGCCAGCAGCTTATTGACAGGGAGCGAGCAGTACTTC | CASSLLTGSEQYF
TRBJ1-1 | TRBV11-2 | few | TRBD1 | TGTGCCAGCAGCTTAGCGGGAGGACAGGGGGAAGCTTTCTTT | CASSLAGGQGEAFF
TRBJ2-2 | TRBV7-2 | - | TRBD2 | TGTGCCAGCAGCTTGGCACTAGCGGGGGGGCCAAACACCGGGGAGCTGTTTTTT | CASSLALAGGPNTGELFF